This TCR beta chain was profiled in a study of beta chain features in type 1 diabetes. This clone was seen a handful of times. The antigen is not known. This CDR3 has 15 amino acids. J lost 7 bases, V lost 4 bases, and 8 bases had no gene match. Germline V CDR1 and CDR2: SGHAT, FQNNGV. Reverse transcribing all isolated RNA meant expressed TCRB transcripts were sequenced. Generated by immunoSEQ multiplex PCR, the TCRdb table keeps only in-frame clones and is missing some. This sample has roughly 350,000 clones; 9.6% occur once, and the top ten carry roughly 0.54%. General observations from the study: Within each of all four CD4+ subsets, Type 1 diabetes patients had TCRB CDR3s that were moderately but significantly shorter.

V is TRBV11-2 and J is TRBJ2-1, with 9 bases matching TRBD1. Sample: central memory CD4+ T cells from blood. The TCR was taken from a man aged 25-45 years with type 1 diabetes. For the CDR3, the DNA is TGTGCCAGCAGCTCGGGACAGGGCCTGGGGAATGAGCAGTTCTTC. This sequence encodes CASSSGQGLGNEQFF. The complete variable domain, with remaining parts taken from reference TRBV11-2 and TRBJ2-1, reads EAGVAQSPRYKIIEKRQSVAFWCNPISGHATLYWYQQILGQGPKLLIQFQNNGVVDDSQLPKDRFSAERLKGVDSTLKIQPAKLEDSAVYLCASSSGQGLGNEQFFGPGTRLTVL.